Presented here are 22 T cell receptor beta chains from one specimen sequenced in a study of regulatory T cells in long-lasting Graves disease. HTBI primers from iRepertoire and Arm-PCR of CDR3 regions yielded the TCR beta libraries. TCRdb reprocessed the multiplex PCR reads with MiXCR, giving one entry per CDR3 protein. The data show about 320,000 distinct CDR3 sequences, 15% to 20% seen once. The sample's time point: newly diagnosed GD, antithyroid drugs for less than 3 months. PBMCs provided the RNA from which the TCR library was made. Here the sequenced sample was peripheral blood mononuclear cells (PBMCs), taken at new diagnosis, from a patient treated with antithyroid drugs. These receptors were collected from a female donor with Graves disease.

The CDR3 spells CASSLGKGHEQFF. CDR3 nucleotide sequence: TGTGCCAGCAGTTTAGGTAAGGGGCATGAGCAGTTCTTC. The chain combines TRBV12-3 or TRBV12-4 with TRBJ2-5, with D possibly being TRBD1 (5 bases). The better agreement between TRBJ2-1 and the DNA end casts doubt on the J call. There are 13 residues in the CDR3.

This clonotype has at least ten counts. V and J are TRBV29-1 and TRBJ2-1; a weak D match, TRBD2 (6 bases). Trimming cost V 4 bases and J 4 bases, with 17 bases left between them. The CDR3 consists of 15 residues. From germline, CDR1 is SQVTM and CDR2 ANQGSEA. The CDR3 is CSVAPLGGVYNEQFF. The CDR3 nucleotides read TGCAGCGTTGCCCCCCTAGGCGGGGTTTACAATGAGCAGTTCTTC.

This clonotype was counted only a few times. This may be a read error: a much more frequent sequence differs by one nucleotide. The V call is TRBV7-9, the J call TRBJ2-5; D perhaps matches TRBD2 (6 bases). The CDR3 sequence is 15 residues long. The V gene's germline CDR1 is SEHNR and CDR2 FQNEAQ (reference sequence). The CDR3 DNA reads TGTGTCAGCAGCTTGGGGGGTGGGATCCAAGAGACCCAGTACTTC. Amino acids: CVSSLGGGIQETQYF. The whole variable domain, filled in from reference TRBV7-9 and TRBJ2-5, reads DTGVSQNPRHKITKRGQNVTFRCDPISEHNRLYWYRQTLGQGPEFLTYFQNEAQLEKSRLLSDRFSAERPKGSFSTLEIQRTEQGDSAMYLCVSSLGGGIQETQYFGPGTRLLVL.

This clonotype was recorded many times. The CDR3 spells CASRGLGGRSDTQYF. CDR3 DNA: TGTGCCAGCAGGGGGCTTGGCGGGAGGTCAGATACGCAGTATTTT. The V call is TRBV28, the J call TRBJ2-3; 8 nucleotides line up with TRBD2. The CDR3 extends over 15 amino acids. Per germline, CDR1 MDHEN and CDR2 SYDVKM. V trimming: 6 bases; J trimming: 4 bases; junction bases outside the gene matches: 9.

This chain joins TRBV7-9 and TRBJ1-1; D gene uncertain. Deletions cut 5 bases from V and 7 bases from J, with 11 bases between. Per the germline V gene, CDR1 is SEHNR and CDR2 is FQNEAQ (reference sequence). This CDR3 contains 12 residues. Here the CDR3 DNA reads TGTGCCAGCAGCGTCGGTTCGGGTGAAGCTTTCTTT. Its protein is CASSVGSGEAFF.

Ten or more counts support this clonotype. The chain couples TRBV9 to TRBJ1-2; no definite D call. Germline-derived CDR1 and CDR2 are SGDLS and YYNGEE. The CDR3 extends over 14 amino acids. Trimming left V 0 bases short and J 1 base short, with 7 bases between. Written as DNA, the CDR3 is TGTGCCAGCAGCGTAGGCTCGGATAACTATGGCTACACCTTC. It encodes CASSVGSDNYGYTF.

This clonotype was seen at least ten times. V and J are TRBV11-2 and TRBJ2-7; D is perhaps TRBD1 or TRBD2 (5 bases each). V lost 1 base and J 5 bases, leaving 9 bases between the germline ends. The CDR3 consists of 13 residues. Germline V lookup: CDR1 SGHAT, CDR2 FQNNGV. CDR3 bases: TGTGCCAGCAGCTTAGGGGACCACCACGAGCAGTACTTC. Protein: CASSLGDHHEQYF.

This clonotype was counted many times. J is TRBJ2-7 and V is TRBV20-1; D unclear. This CDR3 has 13 amino acids. The V gene's germline CDR1 is DFQATT and CDR2 SNEGSKA (reference sequence). The V end lost 3 bases, the J end lost 5 bases, and 14 bases lay between the germline ends. The CDR3 loop is CSARSPTTDEQYF. CDR3 sequence (DNA): TGCAGTGCTAGGAGCCCCACTACAGACGAGCAGTACTTC.

Worth noting for this clonotype: This may stem from a read error, because a much larger clone lies one nucleotide away. The chain employs TRBV27 and TRBJ2-7, with TRBD1 matching over 9 bases. After removal of 5 bases from V and 0 bases from J, the junction contained 2 bases not matched to a gene. The CDR3 runs to 14 residues. The germline gives CDR1 MNHEY, CDR2 SMNVEV (reference sequence). The CDR3 DNA reads as TGTGCCAGCAGTACAGGGGGCCCCTCCTACGAGCAGTACTTC. The encoded protein is CASSTGGPSYEQYF.

The chain couples TRBV28 to TRBJ2-7; D perhaps matches TRBD1 (5 bases). Looked up from germline, CDR1 is MDHEN and CDR2 is SYDVKM. The V and J ends lost 4 bases and 4 bases respectively, with 14 bases between them. The CDR3 consists of 14 residues. The CDR3 DNA reads TGTGCCAGCAGTTGGGGCTCTACCCTATACGAGCAGTACTTC. Translating gives CASSWGSTLYEQYF.

As regards this clonotype: Given a much more abundant clone one base away, this may be a read error. The chain combines TRBV11-1 with TRBJ2-6; TRBD1 is a possible D gene (5 bases). Looked up from germline, CDR1 is SGHAT and CDR2 is FQDESV (reference sequence). The CDR3 consists of 17 residues. The CDR3 loop reads CARSLGREASGANVLTF. The CDR3 DNA is TGTGCCAGAAGCTTAGGCAGGGAAGCCTCTGGGGCCAACGTCCTGACTTTC.

The rearrangement links TRBV20-1 to TRBJ2-7; possibly TRBD2 for D (6 bases). The CDR3 contains 14 residues. The V end was cut by 4 bases, the J end by 6 bases, with 19 bases between. Per germline, CDR1 DFQATT and CDR2 SNEGSKA (reference sequence). The CDR3 region is CSAKEPRENREQYF. As DNA, the CDR3 is TGCAGTGCTAAGGAGCCCCGGGAGAATCGCGAGCAGTACTTC.

This clonotype appeared many times. The chain couples TRBV20-1 to TRBJ2-1, with 9 bases aligning to TRBD1. Trimming at V came to 1 base and at J to 4 bases, leaving 5 bases not matched to a gene. The length of the CDR3 is 15 residues. Germline V gives CDR1 DFQATT, CDR2 SNEGSKA (reference sequence). CDR3 protein: CSARGGTGPYNEQFF. Written as DNA, the CDR3 is TGCAGTGCTAGAGGGGGGACAGGGCCTTACAATGAGCAGTTCTTC.

V gene TRBV19 combines with J gene TRBJ2-1, with D tentatively TRBD2 (5 bases). The length of the CDR3 is 16 residues. The V gene lost 0 bases and the J gene lost 10 bases, with 19 bases spanning the gap. Germline assignment: CDR1 LNHDA and CDR2 SQIVND (reference sequence). The CDR3 loop reads CASSIDQEASRREQFF. The CDR3 DNA is TGTGCCAGTAGTATAGATCAAGAGGCTAGCCGGCGGGAGCAGTTCTTC. Together with reference TRBV19 and TRBJ2-1, the CDR3 gives the full variable domain: DGGITQSPKYLFRKEGQNVTLSCEQNLNHDAMYWYRQDPGQGLRLIYYSQIVNDFQKGDIAEGYSVSREKKESFPLTVTSAQKNPTAFYLCASSIDQEASRREQFFGPGTRLTVL.

This clonotype was found many times. The chain employs TRBV7-9 and TRBJ2-2, with 7 bases matching TRBD1. The germline V gene encodes CDR1 SEHNR and CDR2 FQNEAQ (reference sequence). This CDR3 region has 16 residues. With 5 bases clipped from V and 4 bases from J, the junction kept 10 bases outside the gene matches. CDR3 region: CASSTIRTGTTGELFF. CDR3 bases: TGTGCCAGCAGCACCATAAGGACAGGCACCACCGGGGAGCTGTTTTTT.

The rearrangement joins TRBV19 to TRBJ2-6, with no clear D. V was trimmed by 1 base and J by 6 bases, leaving 1 base between them. This CDR3 has 12 residues. Germline lookup yields CDR1 LNHDA and CDR2 SQIVND (reference sequence). CDR3 sequence: CASSIVANVLTF. In nucleotides, the CDR3 is TGTGCCAGTAGTATAGTGGCCAACGTCCTGACTTTC.

In this sample, this clonotype turned up many times. The chain has TRBV28 and TRBJ1-2; 9 nucleotides line up with TRBD1. The CDR3 consists of 17 residues. The V segment lost 5 bases and the J segment 4 bases; nucleotides outside the gene matches: 14. Looked up from germline, CDR1 is MDHEN and CDR2 is SYDVKM. CDR3 bases: TGTGCCAGCAGTCGACGGGACAGGGTCCGATCGTCCTATGGCTACACCTTC. This translates into CASSRRDRVRSSYGYTF.

The chain has TRBV3-1 and TRBJ1-2, with unresolved D. Between the trimmed V and J ends, which lost 0 bases and 3 bases, there was a span of 11 bases. The CDR3 contains 15 residues. Germline CDR1 LGHDT, CDR2 YNNKEL (reference sequence). This CDR3 is CASSQDRSFHYGYTF. The DNA for the CDR3 is TGTGCCAGCAGCCAAGATCGCAGCTTTCACTATGGCTACACCTTC.

This clonotype was picked up many times. The J gene is TRBJ2-3, the V gene TRBV7-9; a possible D gene is TRBD2 (5 bases). CDR3 length: 15 amino acids. The germline gives CDR1 SEHNR, CDR2 FQNEAQ (reference sequence). V dropped 1 base and J dropped 7 bases, with 15 bases sitting between them. The DNA of the CDR3 is TGTGCCAGCAGCTTAGGGTTCTTAGCGACGAATACGCAGTATTTT. This codes for CASSLGFLATNTQYF.

V gene TRBV12-3 or TRBV12-4 combines with J gene TRBJ2-1; the match to TRBD2 covers 13 bases. V was clipped by 0 bases and J by 6 bases; unmatched bases: 5. The CDR3 loop spans 17 amino acids. The CDR3 DNA is TGTGCCAGCAGTTTAGCCGGGACTAGCGGGAACTTCAATGAGCAGTTCTTC. It translates to CASSLAGTSGNFNEQFF.

In the case of this clonotype: A clone one base away is much larger, so this may be a read error. The V call is TRBV28, the J call TRBJ1-5; D unresolved. The CDR3 has 14 amino acids. CDR1 is MDHEN and CDR2 is SYDVKM in the germline V gene. CDR3 nucleotide sequence: TGTGCCAGCAGTTCCGAAGCGAAGAATCGGCCCCAGCATTTT. Translating it yields CASSSEAKNRPQHF.

Details on this clonotype: A far larger clone differs by one base, so this is likely a read error. The J gene is TRBJ1-4, the V gene TRBV2; 7 nucleotides line up with TRBD1. CDR1 and CDR2 (germline): SNHLY, FYNNEI. The CDR3 has 19 amino acids. For the CDR3, the DNA is TGTGCCAGCAGCCCCACCCACGGACAGGTCCTTGCAACTAATGAAAGACTGTTTTTT. It codes for CASSPTHGQVLATNERLFF.